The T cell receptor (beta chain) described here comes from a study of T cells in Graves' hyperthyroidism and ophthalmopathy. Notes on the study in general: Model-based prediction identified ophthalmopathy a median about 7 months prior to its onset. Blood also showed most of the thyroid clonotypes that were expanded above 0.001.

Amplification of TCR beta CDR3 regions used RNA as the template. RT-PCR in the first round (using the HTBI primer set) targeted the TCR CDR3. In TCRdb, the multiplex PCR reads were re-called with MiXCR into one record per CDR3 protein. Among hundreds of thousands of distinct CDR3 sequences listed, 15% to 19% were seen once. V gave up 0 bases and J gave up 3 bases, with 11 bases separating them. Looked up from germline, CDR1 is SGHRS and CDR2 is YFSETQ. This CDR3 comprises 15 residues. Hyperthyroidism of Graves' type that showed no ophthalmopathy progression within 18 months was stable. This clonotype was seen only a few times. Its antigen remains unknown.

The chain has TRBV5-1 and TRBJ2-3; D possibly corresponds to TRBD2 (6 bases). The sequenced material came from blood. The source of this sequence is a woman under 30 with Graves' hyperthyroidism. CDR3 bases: TGCGCCAGCAGCTTGGCCGGGGGAGAGACAGATACGCAGTATTTT. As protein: CASSLAGGETDTQYF. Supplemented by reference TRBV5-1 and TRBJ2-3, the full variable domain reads KAGVTQTPRYLIKTRGQQVTLSCSPISGHRSVSWYQQTPGQGLQFLFEYFSETQRNKGNFPGRFSGRQFSNSRSEMNVSTLELGDSALYLCASSLAGGETDTQYFGPGTRLTVL.